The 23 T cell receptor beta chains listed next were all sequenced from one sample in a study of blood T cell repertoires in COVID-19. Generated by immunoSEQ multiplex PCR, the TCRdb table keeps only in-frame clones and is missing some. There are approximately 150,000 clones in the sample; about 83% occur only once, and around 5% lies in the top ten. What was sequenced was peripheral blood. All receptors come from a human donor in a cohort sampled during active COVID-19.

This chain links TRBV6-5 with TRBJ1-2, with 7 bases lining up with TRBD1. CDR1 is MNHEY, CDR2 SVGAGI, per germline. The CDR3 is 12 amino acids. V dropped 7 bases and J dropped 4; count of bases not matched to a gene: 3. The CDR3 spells CASTRDSYGYTF. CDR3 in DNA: TGTGCCAGCACCCGGGACAGCTATGGCTACACCTTC.

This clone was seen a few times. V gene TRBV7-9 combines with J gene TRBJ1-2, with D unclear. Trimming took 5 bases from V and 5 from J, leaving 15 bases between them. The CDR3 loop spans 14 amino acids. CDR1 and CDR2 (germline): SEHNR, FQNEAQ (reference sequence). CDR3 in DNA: TGTGCCAGCAGCCCACGTGAGGGCGCGTATGGCTACACCTTC. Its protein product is CASSPREGAYGYTF. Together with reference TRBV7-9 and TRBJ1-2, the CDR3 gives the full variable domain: DTGVSQNPRHKITKRGQNVTFRCDPISEHNRLYWYRQTLGQGPEFLTYFQNEAQLEKSRLLSDRFSAERPKGSFSTLEIQRTEQGDSAMYLCASSPREGAYGYTFGSGTRLTVV.

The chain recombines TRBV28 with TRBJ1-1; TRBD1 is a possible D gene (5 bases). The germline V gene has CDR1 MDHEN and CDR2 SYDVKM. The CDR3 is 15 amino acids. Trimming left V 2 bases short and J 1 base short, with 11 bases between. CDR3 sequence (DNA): TGTGCCAGCAGTTTAGGGGCACCACCGAACACTGAAGCTTTCTTT. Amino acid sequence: CASSLGAPPNTEAFF.

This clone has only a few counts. CDR3 coding DNA: TGTGCCAGTAGTGATCCGGGACAGATGACCTACGAGCAGTACTTC. Protein product: CASSDPGQMTYEQYF. V is TRBV19 and J is TRBJ2-7; TRBD1 aligns across 7 bases. The germline V gene encodes CDR1 LNHDA and CDR2 SQIVND (reference sequence). V lost 5 bases and J lost 2; bases outside the gene matches: 9. There are 15 residues in the CDR3.

CDR3 region: CASSLWYSGGASEQFF. CDR3 DNA: TGTGCCAGCAGTTTATGGTATAGCGGGGGGGCCAGTGAGCAGTTCTTC. V gene TRBV28 combines with J gene TRBJ2-1, with 11 bases that match TRBD2. The CDR3 sequence is 16 residues long. Trimming removed 0 bases from V and 9 bases from J; junction bases left unmatched: 7. Germline V CDR1 and CDR2: MDHEN, SYDVKM.

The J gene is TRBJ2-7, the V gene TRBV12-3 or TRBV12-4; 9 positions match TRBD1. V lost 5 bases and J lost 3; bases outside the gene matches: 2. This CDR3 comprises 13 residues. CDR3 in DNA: TGTGCCAGCAGTGTGGACAGGGGCTACGAGCAGTACTTC. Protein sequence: CASSVDRGYEQYF.

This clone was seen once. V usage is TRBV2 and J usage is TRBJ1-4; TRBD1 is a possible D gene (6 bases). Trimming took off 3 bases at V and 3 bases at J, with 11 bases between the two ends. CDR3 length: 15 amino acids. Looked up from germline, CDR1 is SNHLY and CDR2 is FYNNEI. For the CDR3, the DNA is TGTGCCAGCAGTGATCCGACAGGCCCTAATGAAAAACTGTTTTTT. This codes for CASSDPTGPNEKLFF.

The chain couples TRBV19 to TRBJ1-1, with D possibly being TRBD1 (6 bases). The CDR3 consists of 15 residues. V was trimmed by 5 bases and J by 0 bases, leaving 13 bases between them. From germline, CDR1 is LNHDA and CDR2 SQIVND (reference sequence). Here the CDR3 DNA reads TGTGCCAGTAGTGGGCGACAGGTGATGAACACTGAAGCTTTCTTT. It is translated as CASSGRQVMNTEAFF.

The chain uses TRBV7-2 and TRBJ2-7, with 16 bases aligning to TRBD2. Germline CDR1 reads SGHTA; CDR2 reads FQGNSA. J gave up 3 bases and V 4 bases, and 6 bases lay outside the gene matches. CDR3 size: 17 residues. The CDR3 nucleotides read TGTGCCAGCAGCTGGGGACTAGCGGGAGGGTCACGCTACGAGCAGTACTTC. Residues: CASSWGLAGGSRYEQYF.

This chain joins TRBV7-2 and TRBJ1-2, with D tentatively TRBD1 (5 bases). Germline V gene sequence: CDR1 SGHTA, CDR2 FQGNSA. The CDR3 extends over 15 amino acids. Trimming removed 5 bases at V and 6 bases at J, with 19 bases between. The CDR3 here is CASSPRLGAVDGYTF. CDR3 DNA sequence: TGTGCCAGCAGCCCTAGACTTGGGGCCGTGGATGGCTACACCTTC.

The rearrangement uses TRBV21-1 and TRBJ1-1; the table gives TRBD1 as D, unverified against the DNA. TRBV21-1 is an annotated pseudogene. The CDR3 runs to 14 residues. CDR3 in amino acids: CASSTLTVNTEAFF. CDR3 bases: TGTGCCAGCAGCACCCTGACAGTGAACACTGAAGCTTTCTTT.

CDR3 loop: CASSAPGEQFF. The CDR3, as DNA: TGTGCCAGCAGTGCGCCGGGAGAGCAGTTCTTC. The chain links TRBV2 to TRBJ2-1; tentatively, D is TRBD2 (5 bases). The germline V gene encodes CDR1 SNHLY and CDR2 FYNNEI. The CDR3 runs to 11 residues. Trimming removed 4 bases at V and 10 bases at J, with 8 bases between. Full variable domain (remainder filled in from reference TRBV2 and TRBJ2-1): EPEVTQTPSHQVTQMGQEVILRCVPISNHLYFYWYRQILGQKVEFLVSFYNNEISEKSEIFDDQFSVERPDGSNFTLKIRSTKLEDSAMYFCASSAPGEQFFGPGTRLTVL.

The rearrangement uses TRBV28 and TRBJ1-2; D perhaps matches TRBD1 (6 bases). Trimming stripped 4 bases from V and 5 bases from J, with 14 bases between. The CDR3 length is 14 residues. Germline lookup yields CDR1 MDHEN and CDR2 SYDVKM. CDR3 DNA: TGTGCCAGCAGTTACCCCGGGACACCATATGGCTACACCTTC. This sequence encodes CASSYPGTPYGYTF.

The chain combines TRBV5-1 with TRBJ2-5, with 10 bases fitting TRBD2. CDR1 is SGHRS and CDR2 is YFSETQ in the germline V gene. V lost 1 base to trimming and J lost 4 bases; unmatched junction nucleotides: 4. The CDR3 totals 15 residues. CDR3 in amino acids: CASSLSSGSGETQYF. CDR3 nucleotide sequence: TGCGCCAGCAGCTTGTCTAGCGGGAGTGGAGAGACCCAGTACTTC.

DNA of the CDR3: TGCGCCAGCAAGGGACAGGGGACTATGCGAGATCTTTGGCCAATAACAGATACGCAGTATTTT. Encoded protein: CASKGQGTMRDLWPITDTQYF. The rearrangement links TRBV5-1 to TRBJ2-3; 10 nucleotides align to TRBD1. Trimming cost V 6 bases and J 3 bases; bases outside gene matches: 25. This CDR3 contains 21 residues. CDR1 SGHRS and CDR2 YFSETQ come from the germline V gene.

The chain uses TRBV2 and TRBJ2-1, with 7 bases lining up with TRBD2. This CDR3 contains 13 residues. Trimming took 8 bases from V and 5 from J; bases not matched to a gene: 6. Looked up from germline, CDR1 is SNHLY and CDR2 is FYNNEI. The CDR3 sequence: CASVGLTNNEQFF. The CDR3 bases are TGTGCCAGCGTGGGACTAACCAACAATGAGCAGTTCTTC.

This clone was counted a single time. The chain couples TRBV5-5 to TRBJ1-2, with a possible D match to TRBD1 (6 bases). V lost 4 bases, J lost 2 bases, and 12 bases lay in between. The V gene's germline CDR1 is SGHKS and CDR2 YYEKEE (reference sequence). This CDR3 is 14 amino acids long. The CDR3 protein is CASSRTGGNYGYTF. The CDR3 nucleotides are TGTGCCAGCAGCCGAACGGGGGGCAACTATGGCTACACCTTC.

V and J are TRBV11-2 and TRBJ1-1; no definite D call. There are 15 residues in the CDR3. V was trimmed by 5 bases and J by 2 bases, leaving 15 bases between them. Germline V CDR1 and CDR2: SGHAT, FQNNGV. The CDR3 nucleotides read TGTGCCAGCAGCGCCTCGACACACCTTAACACTGAAGCTTTCTTT. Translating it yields CASSASTHLNTEAFF.

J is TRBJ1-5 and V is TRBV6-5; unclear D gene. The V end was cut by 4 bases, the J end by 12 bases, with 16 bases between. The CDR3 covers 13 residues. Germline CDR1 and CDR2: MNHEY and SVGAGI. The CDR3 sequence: CASSSSYNRDQHF. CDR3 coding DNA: TGTGCCAGCAGTTCCTCCTATAATCGGGACCAGCATTTT.

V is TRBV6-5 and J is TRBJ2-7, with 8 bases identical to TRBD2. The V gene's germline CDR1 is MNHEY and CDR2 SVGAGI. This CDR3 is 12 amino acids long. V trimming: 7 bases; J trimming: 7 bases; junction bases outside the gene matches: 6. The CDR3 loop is CASNRVAGEQYF. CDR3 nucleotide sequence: TGTGCCAGCAACCGGGTAGCGGGAGAGCAGTACTTC.

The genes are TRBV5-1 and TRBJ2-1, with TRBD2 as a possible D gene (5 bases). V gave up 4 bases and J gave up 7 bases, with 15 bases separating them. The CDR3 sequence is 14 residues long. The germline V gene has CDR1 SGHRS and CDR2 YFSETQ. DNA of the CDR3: TGCGCCAGCAGCCCCACTATCGGGGATAATGAGCAGTTCTTC. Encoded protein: CASSPTIGDNEQFF.

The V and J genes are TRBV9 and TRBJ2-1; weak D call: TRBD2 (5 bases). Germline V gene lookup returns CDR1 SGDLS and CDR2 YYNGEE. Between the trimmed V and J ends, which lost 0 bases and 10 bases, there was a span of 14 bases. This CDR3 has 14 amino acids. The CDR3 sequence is CASSVDLASREQFF. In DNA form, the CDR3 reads TGTGCCAGCAGCGTAGACCTGGCTAGCAGGGAGCAGTTCTTC.

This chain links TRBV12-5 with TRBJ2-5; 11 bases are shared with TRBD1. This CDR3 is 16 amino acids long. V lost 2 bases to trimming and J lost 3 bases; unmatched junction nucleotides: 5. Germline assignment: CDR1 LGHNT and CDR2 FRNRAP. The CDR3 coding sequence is TGTGCTAGTGGTTTGAGAGGACAGGGGGCTGAAGAGACCCAGTACTTC. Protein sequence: CASGLRGQGAEETQYF.